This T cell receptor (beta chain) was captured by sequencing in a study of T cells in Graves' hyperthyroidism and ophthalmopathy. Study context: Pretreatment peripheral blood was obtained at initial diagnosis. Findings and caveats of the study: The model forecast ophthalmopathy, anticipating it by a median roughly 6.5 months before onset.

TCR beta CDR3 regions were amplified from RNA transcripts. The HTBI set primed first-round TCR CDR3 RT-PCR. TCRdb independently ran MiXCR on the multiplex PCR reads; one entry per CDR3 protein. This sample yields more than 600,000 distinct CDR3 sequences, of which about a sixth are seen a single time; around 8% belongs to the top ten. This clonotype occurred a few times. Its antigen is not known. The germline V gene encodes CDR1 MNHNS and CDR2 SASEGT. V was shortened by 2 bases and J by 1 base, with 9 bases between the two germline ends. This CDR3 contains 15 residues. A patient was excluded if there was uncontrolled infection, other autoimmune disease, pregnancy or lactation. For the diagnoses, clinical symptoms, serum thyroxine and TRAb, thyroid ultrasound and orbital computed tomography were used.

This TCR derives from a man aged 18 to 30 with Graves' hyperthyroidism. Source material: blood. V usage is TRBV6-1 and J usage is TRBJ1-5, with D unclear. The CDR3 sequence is CASSERNLSNQPQHF. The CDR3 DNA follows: TGTGCCAGCAGTGAACGCAATCTGAGCAATCAGCCCCAGCATTTT.